These T cell receptor beta chains were read from a single sample in a study of T cell repertoires in cytomegalovirus infection. TCRdb analysed the reads with MiXCR anew, one entry per CDR3 protein. The data show about 320,000 distinct CDR3 sequences, with 8% to 9.5% seen just once and about 4.5% held by the top ten. The sample was PBMCs. These receptors all stem from a human donor in good health (CMV status not recorded). Some clones in this sample may be carry-over from other donors' samples. Both conserved end residues are trimmed from each CDR3.

v_gene: TRBV4-2
CDR3aa: ASSQDGLGQGGYEQY

v_gene: TRBV7-2
CDR3aa: ASSPQQTRQETQY

v_gene: TRBV6-6
CDR3aa: ASRTYEQY

v_gene: TRBV19
CDR3aa: ASSIPLAGKNTGELF

v_gene: TRBV6-2/TRBV6-3
CDR3aa: ASSYVQGDGLRTDTQY

v_gene: TRBV29-1
CDR3aa: SVAGTGNRLGTEAF

v_gene: TRBV6-1
CDR3aa: ASSLGVGQF

v_gene: TRBV19
CDR3aa: ATWGVYGEQF

v_gene: TRBV7-2
CDR3aa: ASSLDSRAGPEQY

v_gene: TRBV24-1
CDR3aa: ATSDRAVKTPDTQY

v_gene: TRBV12-5
CDR3aa: ASAGGGAYYGYT

v_gene: TRBV28
CDR3aa: ASSPHARGYT

v_gene: TRBV4-3
CDR3aa: ASSQEAGETQY

v_gene: TRBV27
CDR3aa: ASRPGQNQPQH

v_gene: TRBV6-5
CDR3aa: ASRRQGNPGDTQY

v_gene: TRBV27
CDR3aa: ASSWLAGSSYNEQF

v_gene: TRBV5-5
CDR3aa: ASSVDREGDQPQH